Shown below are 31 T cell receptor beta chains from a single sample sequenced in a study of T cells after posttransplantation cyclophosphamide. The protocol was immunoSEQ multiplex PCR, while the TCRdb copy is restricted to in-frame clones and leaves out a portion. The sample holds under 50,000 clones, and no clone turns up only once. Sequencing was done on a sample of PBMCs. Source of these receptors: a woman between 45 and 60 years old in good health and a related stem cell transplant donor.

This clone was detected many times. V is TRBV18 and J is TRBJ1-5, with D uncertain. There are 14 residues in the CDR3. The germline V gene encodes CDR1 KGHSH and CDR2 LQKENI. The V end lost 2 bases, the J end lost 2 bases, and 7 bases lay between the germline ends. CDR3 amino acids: CASSPGGRNQPQHF. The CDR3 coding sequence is TGTGCCAGCTCACCAGGAGGGCGCAATCAGCCCCAGCATTTT.

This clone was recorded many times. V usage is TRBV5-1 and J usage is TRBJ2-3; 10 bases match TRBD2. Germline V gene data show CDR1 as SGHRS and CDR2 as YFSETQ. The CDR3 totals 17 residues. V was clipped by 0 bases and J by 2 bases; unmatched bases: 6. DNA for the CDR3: TGCGCCAGCAGCTTGGGGCTAGCGGGGGTGCCCACAGATACGCAGTATTTT. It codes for CASSLGLAGVPTDTQYF.

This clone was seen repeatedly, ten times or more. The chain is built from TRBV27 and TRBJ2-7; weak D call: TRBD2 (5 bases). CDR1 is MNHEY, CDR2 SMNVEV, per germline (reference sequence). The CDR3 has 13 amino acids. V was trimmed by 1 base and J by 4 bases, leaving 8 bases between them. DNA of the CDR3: TGTGCCAGCAGTTTATTCCGGGGTTACGAGCAGTACTTC. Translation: CASSLFRGYEQYF.

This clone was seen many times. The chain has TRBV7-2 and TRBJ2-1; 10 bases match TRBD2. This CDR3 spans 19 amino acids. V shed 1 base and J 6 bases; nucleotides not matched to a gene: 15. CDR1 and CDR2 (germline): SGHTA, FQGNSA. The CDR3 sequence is CASSLGGGFGTSDRNEQFF. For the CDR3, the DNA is TGTGCCAGCAGCTTAGGGGGCGGGTTTGGGACTAGCGACCGCAATGAGCAGTTCTTC.

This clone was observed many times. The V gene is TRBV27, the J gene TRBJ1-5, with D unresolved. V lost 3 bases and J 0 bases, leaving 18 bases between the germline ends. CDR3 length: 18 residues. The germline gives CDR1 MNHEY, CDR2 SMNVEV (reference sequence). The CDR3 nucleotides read TGTGCCAGCAGTTTTAAGTCCCCATGGGAGATTAGCAATCAGCCCCAGCATTTT. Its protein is CASSFKSPWEISNQPQHF.

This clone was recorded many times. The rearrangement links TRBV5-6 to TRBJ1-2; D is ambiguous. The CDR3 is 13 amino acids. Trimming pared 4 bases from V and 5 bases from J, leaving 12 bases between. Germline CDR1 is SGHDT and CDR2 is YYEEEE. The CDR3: CASSPSGGYGYTF. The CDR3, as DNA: TGTGCCAGCAGCCCGTCGGGAGGGTATGGCTACACCTTC.

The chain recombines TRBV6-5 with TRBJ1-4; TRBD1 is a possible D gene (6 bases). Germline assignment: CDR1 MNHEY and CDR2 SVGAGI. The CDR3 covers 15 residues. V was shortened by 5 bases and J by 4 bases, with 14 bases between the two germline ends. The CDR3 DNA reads TGTGCCAGCAGTCCAGGGGACATTTTTAATGAAAAACTGTTTTTT. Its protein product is CASSPGDIFNEKLFF.

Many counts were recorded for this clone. CDR3 sequence reads: CASSRGDIFGNTIYF. The CDR3 nucleotides read TGTGCCAGCAGCCGAGGGGACATATTTGGAAACACCATATATTTT. The chain joins TRBV7-2 to TRBJ1-3, with D possibly TRBD1 on 6 matching bases. Per the germline V gene, CDR1 is SGHTA and CDR2 is FQGNSA. With 5 bases removed from V and 3 bases from J, the gap between germline ends came to 14 bases. CDR3 length: 15 amino acids.

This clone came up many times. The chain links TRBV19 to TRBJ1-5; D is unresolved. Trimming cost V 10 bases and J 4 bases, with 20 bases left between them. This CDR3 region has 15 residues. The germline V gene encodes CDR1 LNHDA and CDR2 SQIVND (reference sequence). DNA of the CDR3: TGTGCCACCCAGTACGGAGGGATGGGTAATCAGCCCCAGCATTTT. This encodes CATQYGGMGNQPQHF.

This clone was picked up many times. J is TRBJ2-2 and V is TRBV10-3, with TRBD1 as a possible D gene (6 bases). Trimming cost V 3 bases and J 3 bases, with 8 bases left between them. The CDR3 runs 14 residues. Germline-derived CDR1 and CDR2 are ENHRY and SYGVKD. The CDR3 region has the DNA TGTGCCATCAGTGAACAGGGCGACACCGGGGAGCTGTTTTTT. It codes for CAISEQGDTGELFF.

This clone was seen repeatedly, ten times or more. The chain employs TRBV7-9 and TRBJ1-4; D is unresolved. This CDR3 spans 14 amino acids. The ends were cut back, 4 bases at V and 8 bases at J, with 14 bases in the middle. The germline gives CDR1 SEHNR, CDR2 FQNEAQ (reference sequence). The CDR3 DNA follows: TGTGCCAGCAGCTCGGAGAGGGAAGACGAAAAACTGTTTTTT. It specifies CASSSEREDEKLFF.

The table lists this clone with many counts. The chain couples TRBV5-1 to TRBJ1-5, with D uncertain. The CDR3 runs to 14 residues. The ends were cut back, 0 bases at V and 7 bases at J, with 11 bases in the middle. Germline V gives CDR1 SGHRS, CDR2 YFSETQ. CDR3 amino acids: CASSLGPGVQPQHF. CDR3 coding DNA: TGCGCCAGCAGCTTGGGTCCCGGGGTGCAGCCCCAGCATTTT.

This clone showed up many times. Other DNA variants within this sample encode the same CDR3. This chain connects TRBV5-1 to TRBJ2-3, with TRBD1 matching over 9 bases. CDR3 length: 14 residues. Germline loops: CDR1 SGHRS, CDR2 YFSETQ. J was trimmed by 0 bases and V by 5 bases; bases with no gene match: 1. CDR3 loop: CASSGTGSTDTQYF. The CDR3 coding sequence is TGCGCCAGCAGTGGGACAGGGAGCACAGATACGCAGTATTTT.

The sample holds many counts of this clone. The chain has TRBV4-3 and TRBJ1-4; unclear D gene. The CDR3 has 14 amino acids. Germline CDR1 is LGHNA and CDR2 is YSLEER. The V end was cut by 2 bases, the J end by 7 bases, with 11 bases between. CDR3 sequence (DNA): TGCGCCAGCAGCCAATATACGAGAGGTGAAAAACTGTTTTTT. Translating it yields CASSQYTRGEKLFF.

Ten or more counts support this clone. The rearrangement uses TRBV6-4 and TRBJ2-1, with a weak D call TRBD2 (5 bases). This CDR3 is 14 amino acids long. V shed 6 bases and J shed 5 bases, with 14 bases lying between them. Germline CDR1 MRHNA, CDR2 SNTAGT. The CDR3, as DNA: TGTGCCAGCAGCGAGGGTTTTCCGAACAATGAGCAGTTCTTC. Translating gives CASSEGFPNNEQFF.

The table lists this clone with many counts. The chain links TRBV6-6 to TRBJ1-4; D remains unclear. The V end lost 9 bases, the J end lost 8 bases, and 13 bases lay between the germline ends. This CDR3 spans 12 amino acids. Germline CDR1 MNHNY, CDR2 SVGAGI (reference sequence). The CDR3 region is CASRGIAEKLFF. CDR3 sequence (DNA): TGTGCCAGTCGCGGTATTGCCGAAAAACTGTTTTTT.

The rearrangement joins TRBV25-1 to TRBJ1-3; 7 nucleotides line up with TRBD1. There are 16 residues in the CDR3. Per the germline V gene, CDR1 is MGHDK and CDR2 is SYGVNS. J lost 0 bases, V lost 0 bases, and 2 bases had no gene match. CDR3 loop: CASSEYQGGSGNTIYF. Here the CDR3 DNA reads TGTGCCAGCAGTGAATATCAGGGGGGCTCTGGAAACACCATATATTTT.

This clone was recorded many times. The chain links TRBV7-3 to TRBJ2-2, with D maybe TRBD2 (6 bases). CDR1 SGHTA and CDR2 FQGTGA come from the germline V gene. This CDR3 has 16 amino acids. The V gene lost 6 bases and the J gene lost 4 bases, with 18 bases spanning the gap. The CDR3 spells CASSPGLGGRTGELFF. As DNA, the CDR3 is TGTGCCAGCAGTCCGGGACTCGGGGGTCGCACCGGGGAGCTGTTTTTT.

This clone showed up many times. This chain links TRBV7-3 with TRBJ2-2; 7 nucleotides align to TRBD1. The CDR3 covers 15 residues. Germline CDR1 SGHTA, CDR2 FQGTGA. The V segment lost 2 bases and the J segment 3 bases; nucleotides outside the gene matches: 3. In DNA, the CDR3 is TGTGCCAGCAGCTTAGGGACAGCCTACACCGGGGAGCTGTTTTTT. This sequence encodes CASSLGTAYTGELFF.

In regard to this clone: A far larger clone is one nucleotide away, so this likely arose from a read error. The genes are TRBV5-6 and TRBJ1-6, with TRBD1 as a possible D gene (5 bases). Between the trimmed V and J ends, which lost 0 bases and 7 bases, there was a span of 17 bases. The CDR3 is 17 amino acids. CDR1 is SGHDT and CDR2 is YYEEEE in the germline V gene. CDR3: CASSLGWGPQENSPLHF. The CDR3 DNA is TGTGCCAGCAGCTTGGGGTGGGGCCCTCAGGAGAATTCACCCCTCCACTTT.

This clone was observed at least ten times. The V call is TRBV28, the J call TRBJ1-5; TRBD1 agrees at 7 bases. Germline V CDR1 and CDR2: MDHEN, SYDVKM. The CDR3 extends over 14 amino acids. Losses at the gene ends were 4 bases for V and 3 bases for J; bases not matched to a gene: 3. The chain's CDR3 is CASSSGQYNQPQHF. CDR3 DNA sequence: TGTGCCAGCAGTTCGGGACAGTACAATCAGCCCCAGCATTTT. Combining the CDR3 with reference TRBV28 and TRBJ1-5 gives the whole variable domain DVKVTQSSRYLVKRTGEKVFLECVQDMDHENMFWYRQDPGLGLRLIYFSYDVKMKEKGDIPEGYSVSREKKERFSLILESASTNQTSMYLCASSSGQYNQPQHFGDGTRLSIL.

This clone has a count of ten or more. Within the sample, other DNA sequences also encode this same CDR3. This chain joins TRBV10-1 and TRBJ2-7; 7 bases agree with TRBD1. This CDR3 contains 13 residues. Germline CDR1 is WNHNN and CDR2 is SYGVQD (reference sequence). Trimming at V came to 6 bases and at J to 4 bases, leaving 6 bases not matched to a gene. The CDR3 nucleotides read TGCGCCAGCAGCTTGACAGGGACGTACGAGCAGTACTTC. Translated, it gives CASSLTGTYEQYF.

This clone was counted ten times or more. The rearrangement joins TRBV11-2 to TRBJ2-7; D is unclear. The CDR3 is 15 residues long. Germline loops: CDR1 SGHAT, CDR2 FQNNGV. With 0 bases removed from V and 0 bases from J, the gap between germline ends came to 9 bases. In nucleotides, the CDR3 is TGTGCCAGCAGCTTAGATCCACTTCCCTCCTACGAGCAGTACTTC. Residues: CASSLDPLPSYEQYF.

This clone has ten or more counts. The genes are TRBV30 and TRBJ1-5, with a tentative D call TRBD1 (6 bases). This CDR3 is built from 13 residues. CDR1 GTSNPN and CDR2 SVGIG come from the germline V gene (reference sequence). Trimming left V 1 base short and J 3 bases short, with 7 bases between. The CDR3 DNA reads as TGTGCCTGGAGTGGACAGGTCAATCAGCCCCAGCATTTT. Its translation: CAWSGQVNQPQHF.

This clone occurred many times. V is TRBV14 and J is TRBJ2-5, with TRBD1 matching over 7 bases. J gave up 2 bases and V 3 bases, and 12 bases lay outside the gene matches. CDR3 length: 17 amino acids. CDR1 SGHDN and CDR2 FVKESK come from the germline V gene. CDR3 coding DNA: TGTGCCAGCAGCCATCTTTGGACAGGTAAAGGGCAAGAGACCCAGTACTTC. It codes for CASSHLWTGKGQETQYF.

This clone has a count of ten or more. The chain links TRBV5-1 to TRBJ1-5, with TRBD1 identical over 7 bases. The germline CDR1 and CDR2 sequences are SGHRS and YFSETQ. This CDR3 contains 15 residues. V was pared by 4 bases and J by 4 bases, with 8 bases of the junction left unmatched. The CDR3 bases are TGCGCCAGCAGCCCATGGACAGGTGCGAATCAGCCCCAGCATTTT. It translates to CASSPWTGANQPQHF.

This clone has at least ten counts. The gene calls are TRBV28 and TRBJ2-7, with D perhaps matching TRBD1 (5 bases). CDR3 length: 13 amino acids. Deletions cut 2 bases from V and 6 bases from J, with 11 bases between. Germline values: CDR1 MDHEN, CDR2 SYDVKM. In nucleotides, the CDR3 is TGTGCCAGCAGTTTAATGGAGACAGTCGAGCAGTACTTC. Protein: CASSLMETVEQYF.

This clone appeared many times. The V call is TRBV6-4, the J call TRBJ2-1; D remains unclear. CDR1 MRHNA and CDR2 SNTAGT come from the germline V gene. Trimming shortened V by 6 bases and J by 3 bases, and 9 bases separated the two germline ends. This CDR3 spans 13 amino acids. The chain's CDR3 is CASSKTDYNEQFF. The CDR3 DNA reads TGTGCCAGCAGCAAAACTGACTACAATGAGCAGTTCTTC.

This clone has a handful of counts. The CDR3 loop is CASSLAQGGYEQYF. CDR3 in DNA: TGTGCCAGCAGCTTAGCACAGGGGGGCTACGAGCAGTACTTC. The chain is built from TRBV11-2 and TRBJ2-5; 8 nucleotides match TRBD1. The end of the DNA aligns better with TRBJ2-7, so the J call may be wrong. CDR3 size: 14 residues. CDR1 and CDR2 from the germline V gene are SGHAT and FQNNGV.

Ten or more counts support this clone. CDR3: CASSFQLAEGETQYF. The CDR3 DNA sequence: TGCGCCAGCAGCTTCCAACTAGCGGAGGGGGAGACCCAGTACTTC. The chain combines TRBV5-1 with TRBJ2-5, with TRBD2 identical over 8 bases. The junction had 8 bases not matched to a gene; V was cut back by 2 bases and J by 5 bases. Germline lookup yields CDR1 SGHRS and CDR2 YFSETQ. The CDR3 length is 15 residues.

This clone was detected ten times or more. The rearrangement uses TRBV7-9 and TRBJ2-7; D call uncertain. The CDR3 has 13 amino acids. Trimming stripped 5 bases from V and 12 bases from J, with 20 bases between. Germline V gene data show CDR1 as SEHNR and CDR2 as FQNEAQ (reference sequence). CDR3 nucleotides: TGTGCCAGCAGCGTAATCTCTAACGGTGATTCGTACTTC. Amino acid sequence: CASSVISNGDSYF.